The 25 T cell receptor beta chains below were found in one sample sequenced in a study of blood T cell repertoires in COVID-19. Sequenced by immunoSEQ multiplex PCR; TCRdb stores in-frame clones only, minus some. The data contain tens of thousands of clones, roughly 85% of them singletons. Material for sequencing was peripheral blood. All receptors derive from a woman over 75 with acute or convalescent COVID-19.

The chain has TRBV5-4 and TRBJ1-2; the match to TRBD1 covers 7 bases. Germline-derived CDR1 and CDR2 are SGHNT and YYREEE (reference sequence). V trimming: 6 bases; J trimming: 3 bases; junction bases outside the gene matches: 8. This CDR3 spans 14 amino acids. CDR3 residues: CASISTGFYYGYTF. In nucleotides, the CDR3 is TGTGCCAGCATCTCGACAGGGTTCTACTATGGCTACACCTTC.

The chain employs TRBV5-1 and TRBJ2-2, with 9 bases aligning to TRBD2. The CDR3 is made up of 17 amino acids. CDR1 and CDR2 (germline): SGHRS, YFSETQ. The V and J ends lost 2 bases and 3 bases, in that order; junction bases with no gene match: 8. In DNA, the CDR3 is TGCGCCAGCAGCTTCGGCGGGGGGGCATCGGACACCGGGGAGCTGTTTTTT. It translates to CASSFGGGASDTGELFF. Supplemented by reference TRBV5-1 and TRBJ2-2, the full variable domain reads KAGVTQTPRYLIKTRGQQVTLSCSPISGHRSVSWYQQTPGQGLQFLFEYFSETQRNKGNFPGRFSGRQFSNSRSEMNVSTLELGDSALYLCASSFGGGASDTGELFFGEGSRLTVL.

The genes are TRBV13 and TRBJ2-1; 7 nucleotides agree with TRBD2. CDR3 length: 16 amino acids. CDR1 PRHDT and CDR2 FYEKMQ come from the germline V gene (reference sequence). With 2 bases clipped from V and 3 bases from J, the junction kept 7 bases outside the gene matches. The CDR3 protein is CASSLKGGSFYNEQFF. CDR3 coding DNA: TGTGCCAGCAGCTTAAAGGGCGGGAGTTTCTACAATGAGCAGTTCTTC.

The chain couples TRBV5-1 to TRBJ2-5; D may be TRBD2 (6 bases). Germline CDR1 is SGHRS and CDR2 is YFSETQ. This CDR3 spans 15 amino acids. The V end was cut by 1 base, the J end by 7 bases, with 17 bases between. CDR3 nucleotide sequence: TGCGCCAGCAGCTTGATGGTCAGTGGGGGAGGGACCCAGTACTTC. Protein product: CASSLMVSGGGTQYF.

V usage is TRBV7-8 and J usage is TRBJ2-7, with a weak D call TRBD2 (7 bases). The CDR3 runs 17 residues. V lost 1 base to trimming and J lost 2 bases, with 18 bases between them. Per the germline V gene, CDR1 is SGHVS and CDR2 is FQNEAQ. The CDR3 DNA reads TGTGCCAGCAGCTTAGGTACCGTGTGGGGGGGGCCCTACGAGCAGTACTTC. Protein sequence: CASSLGTVWGGPYEQYF.

Worth noting for this clone: One junction end does not reproduce the germline sequence, and a read error may be involved. This chain links TRBV27 with TRBJ2-3; the match to TRBD2 covers 13 bases. The CDR3 runs to 15 residues. From germline, CDR1 is MNHEY and CDR2 SMNVEV (reference sequence). As DNA, the CDR3 is TGTGCCAGCAGTTCCTCTCTAACTAGCGGGGGGGCCCAGGATTTT. It yields the protein CASSSSLTSGGAQDF.

The chain is built from TRBV6-5 and TRBJ2-3; the match to TRBD1 covers 10 bases. The CDR3 consists of 14 residues. The trim removed 6 bases at V and 4 bases at J, leaving 4 bases unmatched. Germline V gene data show CDR1 as MNHEY and CDR2 as SVGAGI. CDR3 nucleotides: TGTGCCAGCAGCCGGGACAGGGGCCCAGATACGCAGTATTTT. Its protein is CASSRDRGPDTQYF.

The chain couples TRBV3-1 (or the pseudogene TRBV3-2) to TRBJ2-3; 15 bases map to TRBD2. Germline CDR1 and CDR2: LGHDT and YNNKEL (reference sequence). This CDR3 is built from 19 residues. V dropped 0 bases and J dropped 1; count of bases not matched to a gene: 5. The CDR3 nucleotides are TGTGCCAGCAGCCAAGACACTCGGACTAGCGGGAGGGGCACAGATACGCAGTATTTT. This sequence encodes CASSQDTRTSGRGTDTQYF.

This sequence joins TRBV5-4 and TRBJ2-3; perhaps TRBD1 as D (6 bases). The CDR3 has 14 amino acids. Looked up from germline, CDR1 is SGHNT and CDR2 is YYREEE (reference sequence). V lost 3 bases and J lost 3, with 11 bases in between. Written as DNA, the CDR3 is TGTGCCAGCAGCTCCGACAGGAGGACAGATACGCAGTATTTT. As protein: CASSSDRRTDTQYF.

The chain is built from TRBV6-5 and TRBJ1-1, with D tentatively TRBD1 (5 bases). CDR1 is MNHEY, CDR2 SVGAGI, per germline. This CDR3 comprises 11 residues. The ends were cut back, 4 bases at V and 10 bases at J, with 10 bases in the middle. This chain's CDR3 is CASSWQGGAFF. DNA of the CDR3: TGTGCCAGCAGTTGGCAGGGTGGAGCTTTCTTT.

This chain uses TRBV5-1 with TRBJ2-3; 8 bases line up with TRBD1. The CDR3 extends over 15 amino acids. Unmatched junction bases numbered 8, after V lost 4 bases and J lost 4 bases. Germline assignment: CDR1 SGHRS and CDR2 YFSETQ. The CDR3 loop reads CASSVGQGTSDTQYF. DNA for the CDR3: TGCGCCAGCAGCGTAGGACAGGGAACTTCAGATACGCAGTATTTT.

In the case of this clone: The sample has other DNA sequences that encode this CDR3 too. The chain carries TRBV19 and TRBJ2-6, with 8 bases aligning to TRBD2. Per germline, CDR1 LNHDA and CDR2 SQIVND (reference sequence). The CDR3 has 16 amino acids. With 3 bases clipped from V and 2 bases from J, the junction kept 3 bases outside the gene matches. This CDR3 is CASSIRGGTGANVLTF. The CDR3 coding sequence is TGTGCCAGTAGTATCCGGGGGGGCACTGGGGCCAACGTCCTGACTTTC.

This clone has only one observation. In nucleotides, the CDR3 is TGTGCCAGCAGTCCCCGGGACAGGGGATTTAGGGGCTACACCTTC. Its translation is CASSPRDRGFRGYTF. The chain links TRBV28 to TRBJ1-2, with 10 bases fitting TRBD1. With V trimmed by 5 bases and J by 8 bases, 11 bases remained unmatched. Germline values: CDR1 MDHEN, CDR2 SYDVKM. The CDR3 has 15 residues.

This clone appeared a few times. This chain joins TRBV6-5 and TRBJ2-3, with TRBD1 matching over 10 bases. J lost 7 bases, V lost 5 bases, and 6 bases had no gene match. This CDR3 has 14 residues. Germline V gene sequence: CDR1 MNHEY, CDR2 SVGAGI. The DNA for the CDR3 is TGTGCCAGCAGTCTGACAGGGGGCTTGAATACGCAGTATTTT. It encodes CASSLTGGLNTQYF.

The gene calls are TRBV5-4 and TRBJ2-1; TRBD1 matches 7 bases. The CDR3 is made up of 15 amino acids. The ends lost 5 bases at V and 9 bases at J; junction bases unmatched: 14. CDR1 and CDR2 (germline): SGHNT, YYREEE (reference sequence). The DNA for the CDR3 is TGTGCCAGCAGTCCCGGGACAGAGTCGGTTCGTGAGCAGTTCTTC. Translating gives CASSPGTESVREQFF.

The chain combines TRBV5-1 with TRBJ2-2, with 10 bases identical to TRBD1. J lost 7 bases, V lost 4 bases, and 7 bases had no gene match. The CDR3 sequence is 15 residues long. Germline loops: CDR1 SGHRS, CDR2 YFSETQ. In DNA form, the CDR3 reads TGCGCCAGCAGCCAGGGACAGGGGTCGTACGGGGAGCTGTTTTTT. Translated, it gives CASSQGQGSYGELFF. Full variable domain (outside the CDR3, taken from reference TRBV5-1 and TRBJ2-2): KAGVTQTPRYLIKTRGQQVTLSCSPISGHRSVSWYQQTPGQGLQFLFEYFSETQRNKGNFPGRFSGRQFSNSRSEMNVSTLELGDSALYLCASSQGQGSYGELFFGEGSRLTVL.

J is TRBJ1-3 and V is TRBV29-1; 7 bases line up with TRBD1. The V gene's germline CDR1 is SQVTM and CDR2 ANQGSEA. The CDR3 covers 14 residues. V dropped 3 bases and J dropped 0; count of bases not matched to a gene: 2. The CDR3 protein is CSVEDRNSGNTIYF. As DNA, the CDR3 is TGCAGCGTTGAGGACAGGAACTCTGGAAACACCATATATTTT.

The V and J genes are TRBV6-6 and TRBJ1-1; 7 bases map to TRBD1. This CDR3 is 17 amino acids long. Germline V gene sequence: CDR1 MNHNY, CDR2 SVGAGI (reference sequence). V gave up 5 bases and J gave up 1 base; unmatched junction bases: 13. The CDR3 spells CASSRRGQRLANTEAFF. CDR3 in DNA: TGTGCCAGCAGTCGAAGGGGACAGAGATTGGCGAACACTGAAGCTTTCTTT.

This chain connects TRBV7-2 to TRBJ1-6, with 8 bases lining up with TRBD1. Germline lookup yields CDR1 SGHTA and CDR2 FQGNSA. Trimming cost V 5 bases and J 9 bases; bases outside gene matches: 6. The CDR3 covers 14 residues. CDR3 residues: CASSLDRELSPLHF. The CDR3 coding sequence is TGTGCCAGCAGCCTGGACAGGGAACTTTCACCCCTCCACTTT. Supplemented by reference TRBV7-2 and TRBJ1-6, the full variable domain reads GAGVSQSPSNKVTEKGKDVELRCDPISGHTALYWYRQSLGQGLEFLIYFQGNSAPDKSGLPSDRFSAERTGGSVSTLTIQRTQQEDSAVYLCASSLDRELSPLHFGNGTRLTVT.

CDR3 sequence reads: CASSLKRFSNEKLFF. Here the CDR3 DNA reads TGTGCCAGCAGCTTAAAGCGTTTCAGTAATGAAAAACTGTTTTTT. The J gene is TRBJ1-4, the V gene TRBV7-8; the D is unclear. This CDR3 contains 15 residues. Trimming shortened V by 2 bases and J by 4 bases, and 11 bases separated the two germline ends. Germline loops: CDR1 SGHVS, CDR2 FQNEAQ.

The rearrangement links TRBV3-1 (or the pseudogene TRBV3-2) to TRBJ2-1; TRBD2 aligns across 7 bases. This CDR3 is 13 amino acids long. Trimming cost V 4 bases and J 9 bases; bases outside gene matches: 6. CDR1 and CDR2 (germline): LGHDT, YNNKEL (reference sequence). Here the CDR3 reads CASSRGGYGEQFF. For the CDR3, the DNA is TGTGCCAGCAGCCGGGGGGGGTATGGTGAGCAGTTCTTC.

As DNA, the CDR3 is TGCGCCAGCAGCCCCAAAACCGGGACAGAGCGTAATGAAAAACTGTTTTTT. It specifies CASSPKTGTERNEKLFF. This chain links TRBV5-1 with TRBJ1-4; 7 positions match TRBD1. The V and J ends lost 4 bases and 4 bases, in that order; junction bases with no gene match: 13. The CDR3 covers 17 residues. The germline V gene encodes CDR1 SGHRS and CDR2 YFSETQ. The full variable domain, completed using reference TRBV5-1 and TRBJ1-4, is KAGVTQTPRYLIKTRGQQVTLSCSPISGHRSVSWYQQTPGQGLQFLFEYFSETQRNKGNFPGRFSGRQFSNSRSEMNVSTLELGDSALYLCASSPKTGTERNEKLFFGSGTQLSVL.

The chain employs TRBV7-9 and TRBJ1-2; TRBD1 matches at 9 bases. V gave up 3 bases and J gave up 2 bases; unmatched junction bases: 1. The CDR3 is 14 amino acids. Looked up from germline, CDR1 is SEHNR and CDR2 is FQNEAQ (reference sequence). Here the CDR3 reads CASSFGTGNYGYTF. CDR3 bases: TGTGCCAGCAGCTTCGGGACAGGGAACTATGGCTACACCTTC.

The genes are TRBV5-1 and TRBJ1-6; possibly TRBD1 for D (6 bases). The CDR3 totals 16 residues. V was cut by 1 base and J by 5 bases, with 13 bases left in between. The V gene's germline CDR1 is SGHRS and CDR2 YFSETQ. This CDR3 is CASSLSVNRDNSPLHF. CDR3 coding DNA: TGCGCCAGCAGCTTGTCGGTGAACAGGGATAATTCACCCCTCCACTTT.

The genes are TRBV6-1 and TRBJ2-3; D gene uncertain. The CDR3 runs to 17 residues. CDR1 is MNHNS, CDR2 SASEGT, per germline. V lost 4 bases and J lost 1, with 18 bases in between. CDR3 sequence (DNA): TGTGCCAGCAGTGTGTCCCCACTTGGCAGCGGCACAGATACGCAGTATTTT. This encodes CASSVSPLGSGTDTQYF.